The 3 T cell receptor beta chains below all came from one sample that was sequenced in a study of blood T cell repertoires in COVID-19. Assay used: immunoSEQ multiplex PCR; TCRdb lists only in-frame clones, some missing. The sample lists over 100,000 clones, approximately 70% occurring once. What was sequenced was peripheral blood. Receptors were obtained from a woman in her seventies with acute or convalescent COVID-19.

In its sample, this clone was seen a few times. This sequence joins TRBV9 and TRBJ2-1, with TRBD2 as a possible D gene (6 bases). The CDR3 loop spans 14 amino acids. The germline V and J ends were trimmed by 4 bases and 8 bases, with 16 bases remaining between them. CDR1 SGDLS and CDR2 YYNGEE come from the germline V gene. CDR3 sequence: CASSNSGSRDEQFF. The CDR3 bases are TGTGCCAGCAGCAATAGCGGTTCTAGGGATGAGCAGTTCTTC.

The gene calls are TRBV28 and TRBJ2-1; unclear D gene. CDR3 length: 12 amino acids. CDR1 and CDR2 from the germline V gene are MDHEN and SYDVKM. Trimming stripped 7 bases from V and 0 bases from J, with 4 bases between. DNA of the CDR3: TGTGCCAGCACGGGCTCCTACAATGAGCAGTTCTTC. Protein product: CASTGSYNEQFF.

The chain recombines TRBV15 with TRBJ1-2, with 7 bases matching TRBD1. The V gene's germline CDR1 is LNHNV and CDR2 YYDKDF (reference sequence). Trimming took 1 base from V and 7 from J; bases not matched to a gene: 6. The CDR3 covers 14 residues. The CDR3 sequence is CATSRVGGQGGYTF. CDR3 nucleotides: TGTGCCACCAGCAGAGTAGGGGGCCAGGGTGGCTACACCTTC.